The entry below describes one T cell receptor beta chain. The antigen this receptor binds is unknown. The record has no base qualities; no much larger clone is one base away. Each clonotype received, on average, approximately 9.9x coverage in deep resolution sequencing performed on a MiSeq, where the target depth lay between 1 in 1 million and 1 in 200,000 T cells. TCR beta libraries were generated with the immunoSEQ hsTCRB Kit. From the authors' description of their analysis: Data were analyzed with ImmunoSEQ Data Assistant and ImmunoSEQ Analyzer, with V, D and J genes assigned per IMGT definitions. Clonality, which ranges from 0 to 1, was calculated as one minus the normalized Shannon entropy of productive rearrangement frequencies. Public clonotype analysis was restricted to overrepresented clonotypes comprising at least 0.05% of each patient's repertoire. Roughly 13 age-matched healthy donor repertoires from immuneACCESS were used as controls for clonality. TCRdb provides this immuneACCESS table in a form limited to in-frame rearrangements. Some clones are lacking; in checked studies, under half of them reflect an unresolved V gene, and why the rest are absent is not known. The DNA was the basis for D and trimming; V, J and clone size are from that table. The sample yields just over 65,000 clones; around 65% were counted once. The ten largest clones add up to 5.7% of the sample.

The source of the sample is a study of cytotoxic CD8 clonotypes in ibrutinib-treated CLL (dated by TCRdb to the early 2020s). Notes on the research overall: The cohort included around 15 treatment-naive and some twelve relapsed/refractory patients; approximately 17 were IGHV unmutated. Responses were partial in approximately 24 patients and complete in 2; after median around 68 months follow-up, about 14 stayed in remission and about twelve progressed. The response samples were drawn at a median of roughly eleven months into treatment, with a range of roughly 6 to 36 months. On average, each sample yielded 255,043 productive templates and about 100,000 productive rearrangements. Of the approximately 90 people in the trial, 26 had longitudinal samples available. Cryopreserved peripheral blood mononuclear cells were obtained prior to treatment, at the time of response, and at either disease progression or sustained remission. All remission and progressive disease samples were collected while patients were still receiving ibrutinib. The study at large found these results: At baseline, clonality was higher than in age-matched healthy donors and showed a strong correlation with circulating CD8+ T-cell counts. Public clonotypes were rare and either contracted or stayed stable during treatment, and the rise in clonality at ibrutinib response reflected the expansion of private clonotypes. Sampling times were not matched between patients in sustained remission and patients whose disease was progressing, and lymph node repertoires were not examined. An increase in clonality was observed at ibrutinib response, with clonality remaining stable during sustained remission and falling back toward baseline at progression.

According to the germline V gene, CDR1 reads SGHVS and CDR2 reads FQNEAQ. V gives up 4 bases and J gives up 9 bases, and the segment between their germline ends measures 19 bases. The CDR3, from cysteine to phenylalanine, totals 16 residues. Just CDR3 DNA is preserved here, 48 bases in frame from base 1. The intended sense of this specimen's time point label: 12 months on ibrutinib. For TCR beta library preparation, about 2 micrograms of genomic DNA were isolated from cryopreserved PBMCs. Longitudinal blood samples from CLL patients on ibrutinib monotherapy were analyzed using high-throughput TCR beta sequencing. The patients were enrolled in a single-center, open-label phase 2 trial of ibrutinib monotherapy.

In this chain, TRBV7-8 is recombined with TRBJ1-6; no D segment can be confidently identified. This sample comprised PBMCs, obtained after 12 months of ibrutinib treatment. This TCR derives from a human donor with chronic lymphocytic leukemia. The CDR3 reads CASSSSLIGDGSPLHF. The DNA is TGTGCCAGCAGCTCCTCCTTGATCGGCGACGGTTCACCCCTCCACTTT.